This entry describes one T cell receptor beta chain. The antigen remains undetermined. These data originate in a study of T cell responses to AZD1222 COVID-19 vaccine. Study-wide results and limits: The donors showed a predominance of white British ancestry and of females, with possible underestimation of clonal diversity. Baseline serostatus was positive in only 5 to 7 AZD1222 recipients.

Sequencing used immunoSEQ multiplex PCR; TCRdb keeps in-frame clones, though not all of them. Here the sample spans more than 95,000 clones, 88% being singletons. The input for sequencing was peripheral blood, taken on day 0 of AZD1222 vaccination. The sequence was obtained from an adult in good health.

CDR3 amino acids: CASSLLGQSQETQYF. The CDR3 nucleotides read TGTGCCAGCAGCTTACTAGGGCAGTCCCAAGAGACCCAGTACTTC. J is TRBJ2-5 and V is TRBV7-3; D is uncertain. The CDR3 length is 15 residues. Looked up from germline, CDR1 is SGHTA and CDR2 is FQGTGA. Trimming took off 2 bases at V and 1 base at J, with 11 bases between the two ends.